The present entry profiles one TCR beta chain with its context. Data came from immunoSEQ multiplex PCR; TCRdb stores just in-frame clones and leaves some out. The table includes about 49,000 clones, 90% detected once. The data were taken from a study of T cell changes during pregnancy in multiple sclerosis. V was clipped by 8 bases and J by 4 bases, with 14 bases between them. CDR3 size: 13 residues. CDR1 is SQVTM and CDR2 is ANQGSEA in the germline V gene. The TCR was taken from a female donor in good health, enrolled as a control in a pregnancy study. The sequencing used peripheral blood, collected after pregnancy. This chain connects TRBV29-1 to TRBJ2-2; perhaps TRBD2 as D (5 bases). The CDR3 region is CSSRDSSTGELFF. CDR3 DNA: TGCAGCTCCCGGGATTCCTCCACCGGGGAGCTGTTTTTT.